This T cell receptor beta chain was sequenced for a study of blood T cell repertoires in COVID-19. Study details: Acute-phase and convalescent COVID-19 samples originated in the United States, Italy and Spain. PBMCs, B-cell-depleted T cells, or T cells were the source of the cDNA or gDNA that made up the material.

Participants had their cohort set by participant-reported clinical history. CDR3 size: 18 residues. J lost 6 bases, V lost 4 bases, and 14 bases had no gene match. Germline loops: CDR1 LGHDT, CDR2 YNNKEL (reference sequence). The method was immunoSEQ multiplex PCR; TCRdb's version includes in-frame clones alone and lacks a portion of them. The data hold around 340,000 clones, with 65% to 90% observed a single time. The J gene is TRBJ2-7, the V gene TRBV3-1 (or the pseudogene TRBV3-2); 14 positions agree with TRBD2. The source material was PBMCs or T cells enriched from blood (not recorded which). The sequence derives from a woman between 35 and 50 years old with acute COVID-19. The DNA of the CDR3 is TGTGCCAGCAGCCGCCCCGGGACTAGCGGGAGATCAACTGGCGAGCAGTACTTC. It yields the protein CASSRPGTSGRSTGEQYF.